The T cell receptor (beta chain) described here comes from a study of blood T cells in healthy people across ages. The CDR3 totals 16 residues. The germline gives CDR1 SGHDN, CDR2 FVKESK. V was shortened by 1 base and J by 0 bases, with 11 bases between the two germline ends. The use of a sample-barcoded 5' primer and a J-beta primer mix characterized a second PCR of 7 to 11 cycles. TCRdb fed the 5' RACE reads into MiXCR, producing one record per CDR3 protein. The repertoire has about 2 million distinct CDR3 sequences, roughly 50% of them found once; the top ten carry more than 2%. This receptor was identified in a woman aged 40 to 50 in good health. The gene calls are TRBV14 and TRBJ2-3; D gene ambiguous. The specimen sequenced was blood. Written as DNA, the CDR3 is TGTGCCAGCAGCCAAGGCTGGGCCACTAGCACAGATACGCAGTATTTT. Translated, it gives CASSQGWATSTDTQYF. The full variable domain, completed using reference TRBV14 and TRBJ2-3, is EAGVTQFPSHSVIEKGQTVTLRCDPISGHDNLYWYRRVMGKEIKFLLHFVKESKQDESGMPNNRFLAERTGGTYSTLKVQPAELEDSGVYFCASSQGWATSTDTQYFGPGTRLTVL.